This is a list of T cell receptor beta chains from one sample in a study of cytomegalovirus exposure and HLA in healthy donors. The data were produced by immunoSEQ multiplex PCR, yet TCRdb's version contains in-frame clones alone and is incomplete. This table has about 57,000 clones, around 82% appearing once. The specimen sequenced was PBMCs. The receptors were sampled from a male donor in good health and CMV-seronegative. Both conserved end residues are part of each CDR3. D genes are given only for firm matches. Clone size, where shown, is once, few, many, or a class for clones that have expanded.

clone_size	d_call	v_call	j_call	cdr3_aa	cdr3_nt
-	TRBD1	TRBV7-2	TRBJ2-7	CASSRTGREQYF	TGTGCCAGCAGTCGGACAGGGCGGGAGCAGTACTTC
-	-	TRBV6-1	TRBJ1-2	CASSHREPNYGYTF	TGTGCCAGCAGCCACAGGGAGCCCAACTATGGCTACACCTTC
-	-	TRBV7-2	TRBJ2-1	CASSLGGRTEQFF	TGTGCCAGCAGCTTAGGAGGGAGAACTGAGCAGTTCTTC
-	-	TRBV5-1	TRBJ2-3	CASSLGQKRTDTQYF	TGCGCCAGCAGCCTAGGGCAGAAGCGGACAGATACGCAGTATTTT
-	-	TRBV7-7	TRBJ2-5	CASSPGTRETQYF	TGTGCTAGCAGTCCAGGTACCCGGGAGACCCAGTACTTC
few	TRBD1	TRBV30	TRBJ1-5	CAWSGGTGNQPQHF	TGTGCCTGGAGTGGGGGGACAGGCAATCAGCCCCAGCATTTT
-	TRBD1	TRBV7-2	TRBJ1-2	CASSHRKDRGGSGYTF	TGTGCCAGCAGCCATAGGAAGGACAGGGGAGGTTCCGGCTACACCTTC
-	-	TRBV5-6	TRBJ2-7	CASSLGPGVYEQYF	TGTGCCAGCAGCTTGGGGCCAGGTGTCTACGAGCAGTACTTC
-	-	TRBV7-2	TRBJ2-4	CASSLGGAKNIQYF	TGTGCCAGCAGCTTAGGAGGGGCCAAAAACATTCAGTACTTC
once	-	TRBV19	TRBJ1-1	CASSIPTQNTEAFF	TGTGCCAGTAGTATCCCGACACAGAACACTGAAGCTTTCTTT
-	TRBD2	TRBV11-3	TRBJ2-3	CASSPGTSGVGTQYF	TGTGCCAGCAGCCCTGGGACTAGCGGGGTTGGTACGCAGTATTTT
-	-	TRBV2	TRBJ2-5	CASRSTVSQETQYF	TGTGCCAGCAGATCGACAGTTAGCCAAGAGACCCAGTACTTC
few	TRBD2	TRBV14	TRBJ2-7	CASSPRTSGGYEQYF	TGTGCCAGCAGCCCACGGACTAGCGGGGGCTACGAGCAGTACTTC
once	-	TRBV7-2	TRBJ1-1	CASSLAGRGLPNTEAFF	TGTGCCAGCAGCTTAGCGGGTCGAGGACTGCCGAACACTGAAGCTTTCTTT
-	-	TRBV7-3	TRBJ1-1	CASSRRGGLEAFF	TGTGCCAGCAGCCGGCGGGGTGGGCTTGAAGCTTTCTTT
once	TRBD1	TRBV7-6	TRBJ2-7	CASSPPPGTGSYEQYF	TGTGCCAGCAGCCCACCTCCCGGGACAGGGTCCTACGAGCAGTACTTC
-	TRBD2	TRBV5-6	TRBJ2-7	CASSLGGGGTYEQYF	TGTGCCAGCAGCCTGGGGGGCGGGGGGACCTACGAGCAGTACTTC
-	TRBD2	TRBV7-2	TRBJ2-3	CASSLWLAGSDTQYF	TGTGCCAGCAGCTTATGGCTAGCGGGGTCGGATACGCAGTATTTT
-	-	TRBV18	TRBJ1-2	CASSPNTGLDGYTF	TGTGCCAGCTCACCGAACACAGGGTTGGATGGCTACACCTTC
-	-	TRBV30	TRBJ1-2	CAWRLGGGNYGYTF	TGTGCCTGGAGGCTTGGGGGGGGAAACTATGGCTACACCTTC
-	TRBD1	TRBV27	TRBJ2-5	CASSWTTGGETQYF	TGTGCCAGCAGTTGGACGACAGGGGGCGAGACCCAGTACTTC
-	TRBD1	TRBV23-1	TRBJ2-7	CASSHRDRKHF	TGCGCCAGCAGCCATAGGGACAGGAAACACTTC
-	TRBD1	TRBV7-8	TRBJ2-1	CASSLGTPNRGRVNEQFF	TGTGCCAGCAGCTTAGGGACTCCGAACAGGGGGCGAGTCAATGAGCAGTTCTTC
-	-	TRBV9	TRBJ1-2	CASSARQSANYGYTF	TGTGCCAGCAGCGCCAGACAGTCAGCTAACTATGGCTACACCTTC
once	TRBD2	TRBV7-9	TRBJ2-3	CASSPRGGNVGDTQYF	TGTGCCAGCAGCCCGCGGGGGGGCAACGTCGGAGATACGCAGTATTTT
-	-	TRBV6-1	TRBJ2-5	CASRWEGAPQETQYF	TGTGCCAGCAGATGGGAAGGGGCCCCCCAAGAGACCCAGTACTTC
-	-	TRBV18	TRBJ1-1	CASSPPDSLTEAFF	TGTGCCAGCTCACCTCCGGACAGTCTCACTGAAGCTTTCTTT
-	TRBD1	TRBV6-5	TRBJ1-1	CASRRTGDAEAFF	TGTGCCAGCAGAAGAACAGGGGACGCTGAAGCTTTCTTT
-	TRBD2	TRBV27	TRBJ2-1	CASSFTSGVFLGYNEQFF	TGTGCCAGCAGTTTTACTAGCGGGGTGTTTTTAGGATACAATGAGCAGTTCTTC
-	TRBD1	TRBV7-2	TRBJ2-3	CASSLVGTGVADTQYF	TGTGCCAGCAGCTTAGTCGGGACAGGGGTTGCCGATACGCAGTATTTT
-	TRBD1	TRBV30	TRBJ2-7	CAWSMRRDRAYF	TGTGCCTGGAGTATGCGCCGGGACAGGGCCTACTTC
-	-	TRBV5-4	TRBJ2-7	CASSSKEGVRYEQYF	TGTGCCAGCAGCTCTAAAGAGGGGGTGAGATACGAGCAGTACTTC
-	TRBD1	TRBV6-5	TRBJ2-2	CASSYEGANTGELFF	TGTGCCAGCAGTTACGAGGGGGCCAACACCGGGGAGCTGTTTTTT
-	-	TRBV4-1	TRBJ2-7	CASSQVATESSYEQHF	TGCGCCAGCAGCCAAGTGGCGACAGAAAGCTCCTACGAGCAGCACTTC
-	TRBD2	TRBV9	TRBJ2-5	CASSPPAGVHPQETQYF	TGTGCCAGCAGCCCCCCTGCGGGGGTGCACCCCCAAGAGACCCAGTACTTC
-	TRBD2	TRBV29-1	TRBJ2-3	CSVEIAGGQQNTDTQYF	TGCAGCGTTGAAATAGCGGGGGGACAGCAGAACACAGATACGCAGTATTTT
-	-	TRBV28	TRBJ1-2	CASSFLGGNYGYTF	TGTGCCAGCAGTTTTCTTGGCGGTAACTATGGCTACACCTTC
-	-	TRBV15	TRBJ2-2	CATSSPRGAEINTGELFF	TGTGCCACCAGCAGTCCCAGGGGGGCAGAAATAAACACCGGGGAGCTGTTTTTT
-	TRBD1	TRBV5-1	TRBJ1-2	CASSLVQGASDGYTF	TGCGCCAGCAGCTTAGTACAGGGGGCAAGCGATGGCTACACCTTC
-	-	TRBV30	TRBJ1-2	CAWSLVGGGTDGYTF	TGTGCCTGGAGTCTCGTTGGGGGGGGAACTGACGGCTACACCTTC
-	TRBD1	TRBV19	TRBJ1-3	CASSMGQDRGSGNTIYF	TGTGCCAGTAGTATGGGGCAAGACAGGGGATCTGGAAACACCATATATTTT
-	-	TRBV29-1	TRBJ2-3	CSVELSGGLGDTQYF	TGCAGCGTTGAGCTTTCCGGGGGATTGGGTGATACGCAGTATTTT
-	-	TRBV23-1	TRBJ2-7	CASSPPSGSEQYF	TGCGCCAGCAGTCCCCCATCGGGGAGCGAGCAGTACTTC
-	-	TRBV7-8	TRBJ1-6	CASSTPSGLRNSPLHF	TGTGCCAGCAGCACACCTTCCGGACTCCGTAATTCGCCCCTCCACTTT
-	TRBD1	TRBV5-4	TRBJ1-1	CASSKRTGAEQRPEEGF	TGTGCCAGCAGCAAGCGGACAGGGGCTGAACAGCGCCCTGAGGAGGGCTTT
medium-sized	-	TRBV25-1	TRBJ1-2	CASSDPGANYGYTF	TGTGCCAGCAGTGACCCGGGGGCTAACTATGGCTACACCTTC
-	-	TRBV2	TRBJ1-1	CASSVVAEAFF	TGTGCCAGCTCGGTCGTAGCTGAAGCTTTCTTT
-	-	TRBV19	TRBJ2-5	CASNQQGETQYF	TGTGCCAGTAACCAGCAGGGGGAGACCCAGTACTTC
-	-	TRBV7-6	TRBJ2-3	CASSSPPRADTQYF	TGTGCCAGCAGCTCCCCCCCACGGGCAGATACGCAGTATTTT
-	TRBD1	TRBV2	TRBJ1-2	CARRSLDRGLGGYTF	TGTGCCAGAAGGTCCTTAGACAGGGGGCTGGGAGGCTACACCTTC
-	-	TRBV6-1	TRBJ1-5	CASSEVRGGAQPQHF	TGTGCCAGCAGTGAAGTACGAGGGGGAGCGCAGCCCCAGCATTTT
few	TRBD1	TRBV25-1	TRBJ1-1	CASSRNTGTANTEAFF	TGTGCCAGCAGTCGAAATACCGGGACAGCGAACACTGAAGCTTTCTTT
-	TRBD1	TRBV9	TRBJ1-2	CASSPTGFDGYTF	TGTGCCAGCAGCCCGACAGGGTTTGACGGCTACACCTTC
-	-	TRBV18	TRBJ2-6	CASSPGAYQDSVANVLTF	TGTGCCAGCTCACCGGGAGCTTACCAGGATTCTGTGGCCAACGTCCTGACTTTC
-	TRBD1	TRBV14	TRBJ1-3	CASSQIQGNSGNTIYF	TGTGCCAGCAGCCAGATACAGGGGAACTCTGGAAACACCATATATTTT
-	-	TRBV6-7	TRBJ2-2	CATGSGPDRGAVF	TGTGCCACCGGGTCTGGGCCGGACCGGGGAGCTGTTTTT
-	-	TRBV5-1	TRBJ2-5	CASSLALAVETQYF	TGCGCCAGCAGCTTGGCCCTAGCTGTGGAGACCCAGTACTTC
-	-	TRBV19	TRBJ2-7	CASSMTYGGPPFYEQYF	TGTGCCAGTAGTATGACTTACGGGGGTCCCCCCTTCTACGAGCAGTACTTC